This record concerns one T cell receptor beta chain sequence. The antigen remains undetermined. The assay was immunoSEQ multiplex PCR, and TCRdb's table has in-frame clones only and misses some. The sample has about 74,000 clones; about nine tenths are singletons. Indicated time point: pretreatment peripheral blood. This specimen belongs to a study of PD-L1 blockade in urothelial cancer. CDR1 is SGDLS and CDR2 is YYNGEE in the germline V gene. Trimming cost V 2 bases and J 5 bases; bases outside gene matches: 5. This CDR3 spans 17 amino acids. General study points: In blood at 3 weeks, tumor-associated clones expanded more among patients with durable benefit.

V usage is TRBV9 and J usage is TRBJ2-2; 14 bases match TRBD2. The receptor was derived from an older man with urothelial cancer. Sequenced here: PBMCs, sampled around atezolizumab (anti-PD-L1) treatment. The CDR3 reads CASSVGLAGGTTGELFF. In DNA, the CDR3 is TGTGCCAGCAGCGTTGGACTAGCGGGAGGTACGACCGGGGAGCTGTTTTTT.